This section outlines one TCR beta chain sequence together with its context. The antigen it recognizes is unknown. The input lacks base qualities; no much larger clone sits a single base away. Receptor amplification or capture employed the immunoSEQ multiplex PCR assay. For the multiplex PCR, a mixture combining 60 forward primers for TCR Vbeta segments and 13 reverse primers for TCR Jbeta segments was used. A multiplex PCR assay on genomic DNA amplified the CDR3 region of rearranged TCR beta genes. The Illumina HiSeq System was used to sequence the amplified TCR beta libraries as 87-base-pair reads. Turning to the authors' computational methods: Across the 666 repertoires, a later analysis counted some 81 million unique TCR beta chains, 8.5 million to 12 million of which were shared by at least two donors. Raw reads were error-corrected and collapsed into unique sequences with a nearest-neighbor algorithm that merged closely related sequences to remove PCR and sequencing errors. CDR3 sequences were aligned to IMGT reference sequences to assign V, D and J gene segments. For a sequence to be retained, a match of at least six nucleotides was required to both a V gene segment and a J gene segment. A rearrangement was called productive if the CDR3 had no stop codons and remained in frame with V and J, and every other rearrangement was called non-productive. CDR3 was defined by IMGT convention, running from the second conserved V-encoded cysteine to the conserved J-encoded phenylalanine. Sequences without an unambiguous match to a single V gene segment were excluded from the earlier analysis of about 600 of the donors. In an earlier analysis of several hundred of the donors, V segments were called functional above 56.7% productive rearrangements and were called segregating when the between-donor standard deviation exceeded 5%. To diagnose cytomegalovirus status from the catalog of TCR beta chain sequences, a statistical classification framework was built. In a later analysis, TCR nucleotide sequences were compared against IMGT/GENE-DB human TR gene sequences so that V and J genes could be assigned. Using the TCRdist pipeline, a later analysis assigned CDR3 sequences along with most-parsimonious VDJ recombination scenarios. In a later analysis, every TCR beta chain was defined by the combination of its CDR3 amino acid sequence and its V-gene family, and reads without a unique V-gene family were dropped. To address suspected cross-contamination and a sequencing artifact, a later analysis removed under 600 highly shared, low-generation-probability nucleotide sequences. A later analysis calculated a clonal expansion index for each public chain from normalized within-repertoire ranks of inferred template counts. In a later analysis, generation probabilities were computed using a VDJ recombination model fitted to out-of-frame rearrangements, and the results were checked against IGoR. A later analysis scored TCR-TCR, TCR-HLA and TCR-CMV co-occurrence with hypergeometric tests, applying a repertoire-size bias correction to TCR pairs. A later analysis estimated false discovery rates by permuting HLA or CMV assignments 20 times. In a later analysis, co-occurring TCRs were grouped using DBSCAN, with TCRdist sequence similarity added in when clustering inside HLA-allele-positive subsets. For co-occurrence clustering, repertoires with fewer than 30,000 or more than 120,000 public chains were excluded, along with four or five repertoires with anomalous nucleotide sharing. Here the immuneACCESS table is served through TCRdb, limited to in-frame sequences with V and J called. Missing clones are a known gap in these copies; in checked studies unresolved V genes cover under half, and the rest lacks a known reason. Clonal size and the V and J genes are those of that table, whereas D and trimming came from the DNA. This sample is represented by about 92,000 clones; about 85% of them were singletons. The ten largest make up about 1.2% of the sample.

The sample comes from a study of cytomegalovirus exposure and HLA in healthy donors (dated by TCRdb to the late 2010s). The study in broad terms: In an earlier analysis of 587 of the donors, 276 Gb of sequence data and 95 million to 130 million unique TCR beta sequences from 150 million to 200 million T cells were reported. An early release that covered about 640 HLA-typed donors contained around 300 gigabases of sequencing data and about 93 million unique TCR sequences. Among the roughly 430 genotyped donors, about 85% belonged to the genetic ancestry cluster associated with self-reported Caucasian donors. The aim of the study was to test whether cataloging public T cell receptors could identify signatures of past pathogen exposure. The study used immunosequencing to profile the T cell repertoires of about 670 subjects and linked those repertoires to cytomegalovirus serostatus. A separate validation cohort of roughly 110 different subjects was used in addition to the 666-subject first cohort. High-throughput TCR immunosequencing, statistical association of individual TCRs with disease status, and machine learning were combined to predict cytomegalovirus infection status. A later analysis re-analyzed previously published TCR beta repertoires from about 600 donors and added high-resolution HLA genotyping to study TCR occurrence patterns. Rather than using new phenotypic data, the later analysis identified candidate immune exposures from TCR beta sequences and from how often those sequences occurred across donors. To decide whether each TCR beta V gene segment behaved as functional or pseudogenic, an earlier analysis of approximately 590 of the donors relied on high-throughput TCR beta sequencing. Donor age, sex, ethnicity and CMV serostatus were compiled alongside the repertoire data. A later genetic analysis took genome-wide SNP genotypes for about three fifths of the 666 donors and used that subset as a discovery cohort. Every discovery cohort repertoire had been produced on one sequencing platform. Class I and class II HLA loci were covered by the typing at four-digit resolution. The number of donors typed differed by locus, with roughly 620-630 for A, B, C, DRB1 and DQB1, about 500 for DQA1, 600 to 610 for DPA1, and approximately 470 for DPB1. About five DR-DQ haplotypes were treated as single units for association and clustering because of strong linkage in the cohort. On average, roughly 200,000 unique TCR beta nucleotide sequences were sequenced per donor among about 400 genotyped donors of the cohort, with roughly a sixth of those sequences being non-productive. Summary of the overall study and its limitations: Immune exposure information for the cohort was limited to CMV serostatus. The cohort was sequenced for TCR beta chains only, and without alpha or paired-chain data the features that could be detected were limited. Because HLA typing was missing for some donors at each locus, association tests included only the typed subset. When HLA alleles, especially DR and DQ, strongly co-occurred, attributing TCR associations to individual alleles was difficult. A further reported finding was that TCR beta sequences accurately predicted the HLA-A and HLA-B alleles for most subjects in the first cohort. Linkage disequilibrium might explain the correlated functional status among segregating V segments, but an unknown experimental factor could not be ruled out. The authors suggested that the approach could potentially be generalized to other disease states and immunological phenotypes. In vitro tests confirmed that a few of the cytomegalovirus-associated TCR beta chains recognize cytomegalovirus antigens. A later analysis reported that several top co-occurrence clusters appeared linked to parvovirus B19, influenza, CMV and Epstein-Barr virus. Approximately 18 rarely observed V segments, including chromosome 9 orphons, were excluded from the earlier analysis of just under 600 of the donors because counts were too low. The study gave a list of about 150 TCR beta chains associated with cytomegalovirus. V-gene and J-gene trimming of TCR beta chains was associated with a missense DCLRE1C variant in a later genetic analysis, and the association was replicated in an independent cohort. The sequencing pipeline was judged likely to have produced a cluster of highly shared sequence variants as a technical artifact. According to a later analysis, TCR association rates differed among HLA loci, with DRB1 alleles showing the most associated TCRs and HLA-C alleles showing the fewest. Sequencing depth was assumed to be roughly uniform across donors in the presence/absence analyses, though that assumption may not hold. In a later analysis, HLA-associated TCR beta chains were found to be more clonally expanded and to have lower generation probabilities than equally common non-associated chains. Broadly in line with IMGT annotations, most TCR beta V segments showed up in productive rearrangements about 90% or about 30% of the time in an earlier analysis of roughly 590 of the donors. In both the original and validation cohorts, the classifier was reported to diagnose cytomegalovirus status with high specificity and sensitivity. In a later analysis, 15,000 to 20,000 TCR beta sequences were associated with specific HLA alleles at a false discovery rate of 0.05. In a later genetic analysis, fewer N-insertions in productive TCRs were reported among donors in an Asian-associated ancestry cluster than the approximately 630-donor mean. Most TCR sequences were observed very rarely across donors, whereas some public TCRs were present in many individuals. In a later analysis, most CMV-associated TCR beta chains were found to appear HLA-restricted, with HLA associations seemingly driven largely by CMV exposure.

The cohort consisted of 600 to 750 healthy bone marrow donors. At the time of sampling, all cohort members were nominally healthy, though unrecorded immune exposures were likely present. The donor was CMV seropositive and was included in the group of around 300 seropositive cohort members. A peripheral blood sample was provided by each donor, and peripheral blood mononuclear cells were used for TCR beta sequencing. The Qiagen DNeasy Blood Extraction Kit was used to extract genomic DNA from the blood cell samples. This TCR derives from a girl aged 2-15 years in good health and CMV-seropositive. Sequenced: PBMCs.

The nucleotide sequence is given as TGTGCCAGCAGTTTACGACAGGAATACGAGCAGTACTTC. It is translated as CASSLRQEYEQYF. The chain uses TRBV28 and TRBJ2-7; the D region possibly corresponds to TRBD1 (6 bases align). In the germline V gene, CDR1 corresponds to MDHEN and CDR2 to SYDVKM. Counted from cysteine to phenylalanine, this CDR3 has 13 amino acids. Only the CDR3 DNA is retained, 39 bases long and in frame from the first base. V and J lose 2 bases and 4 bases, and a span of 9 bases separates them.